This TCR beta chain was obtained from a study of cytomegalovirus exposure and HLA in healthy donors. With 60 Vbeta and 13 Jbeta primers, the PCR was carried out. Authors' methods: Later analysis identified 65 million to 80 million unique TCR beta chains, approximately 11 million shared. The table came from immunoSEQ multiplex PCR; TCRdb's copy has only in-frame clones and leaves some out. V and J calls and clone size come straight from that table; D and trimming were deduced from the DNA. The sample lists about 190,000 clones; about 89% were seen once. The study's findings and limits: In vitro assays verified that three CMV-associated chains recognized CMV antigens specifically.

CDR3 length: 16 residues. Trimming left V 2 bases short and J 6 bases short, with 19 bases between. Germline lookup yields CDR1 SGHNT and CDR2 YENEEA. On this clone itself: Its antigen is still unknown.

The sample was PBMCs. This clonotype was obtained from a man younger than 45 in good health and CMV-seronegative. The V and J genes are TRBV11-3 and TRBJ1-2, with D perhaps TRBD1 (6 bases). CDR3 region: CASSLPQWWTANGYTF. In nucleotides, the CDR3 is TGTGCCAGCAGCTTACCGCAGTGGTGGACAGCGAATGGCTACACCTTC. The full variable domain, rest sourced from reference TRBV11-3 and TRBJ1-2, is EAGVVQSPRYKIIEKKQPVAFWCNPISGHNTLYWYLQNLGQGPELLIRYENEEAVDDSQLPKDRFSAERLKGVDSTLKIQPAELGDSAVYLCASSLPQWWTANGYTFGSGTRLTVV.